Below, one T cell receptor beta chain is given with its context. This sample is drawn from a study of T cell changes during pregnancy in multiple sclerosis. TCRdb's copy holds only in-frame clones and misses some; the assay was immunoSEQ multiplex PCR. The table lists 70,000 to 85,000 clones, about 90% of them singletons. Trimming cost V 3 bases and J 5 bases, with 12 bases left between them. The CDR3 totals 14 residues. Germline CDR1 is SGHAT and CDR2 is FQNNGV. J is TRBJ2-3 and V is TRBV11-2; D is ambiguous. This clonotype originated in a female donor with multiple sclerosis, enrolled in a pregnancy study. The sequences come from peripheral blood, collected before pregnancy. The CDR3, as DNA: TGTGCCAGCAGCTTGGTTCTAGTTGGAGATACGCAGTATTTT. It is translated as CASSLVLVGDTQYF.